Sequencing of this T cell receptor (beta chain) was carried out in a study of somatic mutations in T cells in chronic GVHD (dated by TCRdb to 2019 to 2021). Isolated genomic DNA was used for TCRbeta deep sequencing. TCRbeta CDR3 sequencing and initial data processing were performed as a commercial service with the immunoSEQ assay. The published analysis was carried out like this. Reads were demultiplexed, adapter and primer sequences removed, similar clones merged by frequency-ratio clustering, and V, D, J genes annotated with IMGT. Entries here come from immuneACCESS through TCRdb and include only in-frame sequences with V and J called. Some clones fail to appear in such tables; in the studies checked, an unresolved V gene covers under half of the shortfall, and the cause of the remainder is unknown. V and J calls and clone size are those listed in that table; D and trimming were worked out from the DNA. Across this sample there are 11,000 to 15,000 clones, with around 80% seen only once. Together, the top ten hold approximately 31% of the sample.

Trimming removed 5 bases from V and 1 base from J; the gene matches leave 8 bases unexplained. CDR1 and CDR2 (SGHTA, FQGNSA) derive from the germline V gene. The CDR3 runs 15 amino acids, cysteine and phenylalanine included. Here the CDR3 DNA is all that survives: 45 bases in frame from base 1. As regards this clone: Its recognized antigen is unknown. Base qualities are missing; no much larger clone stands one base away.

For sorting, staining was performed with anti-CD3, anti-CD4, anti-CD8 and a Vbeta20 antibody from the IOTest Beta Mark kit on a FACSAria III, and a purity above 97% was achieved. Mononuclear cells were isolated by Ficoll-Paque PLUS density gradient centrifugation from peripheral blood that had been collected in sodium heparin tubes. CD4+ Vbeta20+, CD4+ Vbeta20-, and CD8+ T cell fractions were FACS-sorted before TCRbeta deep sequencing. The sequence was collected from a male patient in his fifties or sixties with chronic graft-versus-host disease. In patients who had a transplant, some T cells may come from the graft donor. Sequenced: Vbeta20-negative CD4+ T cells from blood. The cell subset or site label here, explained by the study, means: CD4+ T cells sorted as TCR Vbeta20 negative by flow cytometry. The chain links TRBV7-2 with TRBJ2-7; the central 7 bases match TRBD1. The sequenced DNA is TGTGCCAGCAGCCCAGAGGGGGCGCAGTCCTACGAGCAGTACTTC. It encodes CASSPEGAQSYEQYF.